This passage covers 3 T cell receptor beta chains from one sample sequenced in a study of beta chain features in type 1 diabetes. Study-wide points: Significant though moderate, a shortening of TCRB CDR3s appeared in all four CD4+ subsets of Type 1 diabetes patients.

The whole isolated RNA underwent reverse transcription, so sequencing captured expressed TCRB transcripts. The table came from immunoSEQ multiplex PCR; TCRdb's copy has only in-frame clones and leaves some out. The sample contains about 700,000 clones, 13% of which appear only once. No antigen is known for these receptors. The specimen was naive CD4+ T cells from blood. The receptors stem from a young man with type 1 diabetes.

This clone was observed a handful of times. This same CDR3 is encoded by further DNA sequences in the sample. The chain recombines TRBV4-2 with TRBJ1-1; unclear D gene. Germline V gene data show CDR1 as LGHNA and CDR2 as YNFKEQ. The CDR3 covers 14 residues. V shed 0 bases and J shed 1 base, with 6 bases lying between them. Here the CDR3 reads CASSQDLGNTEAFF. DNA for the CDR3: TGTGCCAGCAGCCAAGATCTGGGGAACACTGAAGCTTTCTTT.

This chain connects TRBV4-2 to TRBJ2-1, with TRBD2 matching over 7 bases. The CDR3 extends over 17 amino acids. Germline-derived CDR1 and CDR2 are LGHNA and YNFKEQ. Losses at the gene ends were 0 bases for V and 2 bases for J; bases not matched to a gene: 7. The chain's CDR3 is CASSQDLRGFTYNEQFF. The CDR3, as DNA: TGTGCCAGCAGCCAAGACTTGCGGGGGTTTACCTACAATGAGCAGTTCTTC.

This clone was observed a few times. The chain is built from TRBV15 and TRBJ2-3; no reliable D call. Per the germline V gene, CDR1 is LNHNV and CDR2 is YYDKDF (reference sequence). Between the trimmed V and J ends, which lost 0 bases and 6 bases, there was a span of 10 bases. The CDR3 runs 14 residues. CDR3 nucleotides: TGTGCCACCAGCAGAGATTTGGTCCCTGATACGCAGTATTTT. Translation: CATSRDLVPDTQYF.